This TCR beta chain was profiled in a study of T cells in Graves' hyperthyroidism and ophthalmopathy. V shed 6 bases, J shed 3 bases, and the junction held 8 bases outside the gene matches. The germline gives CDR1 DFQATT, CDR2 SNEGSKA (reference sequence). CDR3 size: 13 residues. This clonotype has a count of ten or more. Duration under 3 months, a NOSPECS grade of at least 4, and a Clinical Activity Score of at least 3 characterized the ophthalmopathy patients. The CDR3 regions of TCR beta were amplified from RNA transcripts. A first-round RT-PCR of the TCR CDR3 used the HTBI primer set. A single record per CDR3 protein comes from TCRdb applying MiXCR to the multiplex PCR reads. The table records 300,000 to 400,000 distinct CDR3 sequences, under 20% of them present only once.

The rearrangement links TRBV20-1 to TRBJ2-7; 7 bases align to TRBD2. This receptor was obtained from a man between 18 and 29 years old with Graves' ophthalmopathy. Material: blood. CDR3 protein: CSAPPPGGYEQYF. DNA of the CDR3: TGCAGTGCGCCTCCCCCGGGGGGCTACGAGCAGTACTTC.